Below are 30 T cell receptor beta chains sequenced from a single sample in a study of brain T cells in children with intractable seizures. TCRdb's table, derived via immunoSEQ multiplex PCR, lists solely in-frame clones and lacks some. The sample includes some 62,000 clones, more than 95% of them seen just once. Sequenced material: peripheral blood, taken at surgery. All receptors derive from a boy under two years old with focal cortical dysplasia and intractable seizures.

This chain uses TRBV27 with TRBJ2-5; 10 nucleotides line up with TRBD1. CDR1 is MNHEY and CDR2 is SMNVEV in the germline V gene (reference sequence). The CDR3 spans 16 residues. After removal of 5 bases from V and 5 bases from J, the junction contained 11 bases not matched to a gene. The CDR3 DNA is TGTGCCAGCAGTCCACTCCGACAGGGGGCGCGGGAGACCCAGTACTTC. Translating gives CASSPLRQGARETQYF.

The rearrangement joins TRBV6-1 to TRBJ2-5; TRBD2 matches at 14 bases. Germline V gives CDR1 MNHNS, CDR2 SASEGT. V gave up 4 bases and J gave up 5 bases; unmatched junction bases: 6. The CDR3 has 16 residues. The CDR3 loop reads CASSALTSGGAETQYF. Written as DNA, the CDR3 is TGTGCCAGCAGTGCCCTGACTAGCGGGGGGGCGGAGACCCAGTACTTC.

DNA of the CDR3: TGTGCCAGCAGGGGGACAGACCAAGAGACCCAGTACTTC. This encodes CASRGTDQETQYF. The chain couples TRBV2 to TRBJ2-5; 7 positions match TRBD1. The germline V gene encodes CDR1 SNHLY and CDR2 FYNNEI. J gave up 0 bases and V 6 bases, and 1 base lay outside the gene matches. The CDR3 has 13 residues.

In its sample, this clone was seen once. The chain is built from TRBV11-2 and TRBJ1-1; D gene uncertain. Germline V lookup: CDR1 SGHAT, CDR2 FQNNGV. Trimming removed 2 bases from V and 7 bases from J, with 14 bases in between. CDR3 size: 14 residues. The CDR3 coding sequence is TGTGCCAGCAGCTTATTGGGCGGGCCGAGTGAAGCTTTCTTT. Translating gives CASSLLGGPSEAFF.

This clone showed up just once. The V and J genes are TRBV28 and TRBJ1-5; no clear D. The CDR3 contains 16 residues. Trimming removed 5 bases at V and 0 bases at J, with 14 bases between. Germline V CDR1 and CDR2: MDHEN, SYDVKM. The CDR3 sequence is CASSRNRPYSNQPQHF. The CDR3 nucleotides read TGTGCCAGCAGTCGCAATCGACCGTATAGCAATCAGCCCCAGCATTTT.

The CDR3, as DNA: TGTGCCATCAGTCAAGAGGTAGGGGACTATGGCTACACCTTC. This translates into CAISQEVGDYGYTF. The chain recombines TRBV10-3 with TRBJ1-2, with D perhaps TRBD1 (5 bases). Germline CDR1 reads ENHRY; CDR2 reads SYGVKD. V was clipped by 5 bases and J by 3 bases, with 13 bases between them. The CDR3 contains 14 residues.

The chain has TRBV27 and TRBJ2-3, with 10 bases identical to TRBD2. CDR1 and CDR2 (germline): MNHEY, SMNVEV (reference sequence). This CDR3 is built from 17 residues. J was trimmed by 2 bases and V by 1 base; bases with no gene match: 6. CDR3 region: CASSLYGTSANTDTQYF. Written as DNA, the CDR3 is TGTGCCAGCAGTTTATATGGGACTAGCGCAAACACAGATACGCAGTATTTT.

This clone turned up a few times. The chain uses TRBV21-1 and TRBJ1-2; TRBD1, the D gene given by the table, was not confirmed from the DNA. TRBV21-1 is termed a pseudogene. This CDR3 region has 15 residues. This CDR3 reads CASSTRGTGIYGYTF. CDR3 coding DNA: TGTGCCAGCAGCACGCGCGGGACAGGGATTTATGGCTACACCTTC.

The genes are TRBV27 and TRBJ1-2; weak D call: TRBD1 (5 bases). Trimming cost V 2 bases and J 4 bases, with 8 bases left between them. This CDR3 region has 13 residues. Germline assignment: CDR1 MNHEY and CDR2 SMNVEV (reference sequence). The CDR3 nucleotides are TGTGCCAGCAGTTTAGGGGGGGGCTATGGCTACACCTTC. Translation: CASSLGGGYGYTF.

V is TRBV13 and J is TRBJ2-1, with 10 bases fitting TRBD2. V was clipped by 5 bases and J by 5 bases; unmatched bases: 9. Germline-derived CDR1 and CDR2 are PRHDT and FYEKMQ (reference sequence). CDR3 length equals 16 residues. CDR3 loop: CASSPSSGSSNNEQFF. The CDR3 DNA sequence: TGTGCCAGCAGCCCATCTAGCGGGAGTTCCAACAATGAGCAGTTCTTC.

The chain has TRBV29-1 and TRBJ2-5, with D unclear. This CDR3 comprises 13 residues. V was clipped by 2 bases and J by 5 bases, with 12 bases between them. CDR1 is SQVTM and CDR2 is ANQGSEA in the germline V gene. As DNA, the CDR3 is TGCAGCGTTGAACCCCAACCCCAGGAGACCCAGTACTTC. Translated: CSVEPQPQETQYF.

The V call is TRBV6-2 or TRBV6-3, the J call TRBJ2-7, with 8 bases lining up with TRBD2. Trimming at V came to 0 bases and at J to 4 bases, leaving 17 bases not matched to a gene. The CDR3 length is 19 residues. The germline gives CDR1 MNHEY, CDR2 SVGEGT. For the CDR3, the DNA is TGTGCCAGCAGTTACTCCCGGGGGCTAGCGGGCCCCGGGGGTTACGAGCAGTACTTC. Encoded protein: CASSYSRGLAGPGGYEQYF.

The chain uses TRBV6-2 or TRBV6-3 and TRBJ1-1; D is undetermined. There are 18 residues in the CDR3. V lost 2 bases and J 3 bases, leaving 22 bases between the germline ends. The V gene's germline CDR1 is MNHEY and CDR2 SVGEGT. The CDR3 reads CASSYDVGRGIRDTEAFF. Written as DNA, the CDR3 is TGTGCCAGCAGTTACGATGTTGGTCGGGGTATTAGGGACACTGAAGCTTTCTTT.

The genes are TRBV20-1 and TRBJ1-1, with D unresolved. V was cut by 3 bases and J by 4 bases, with 6 bases left in between. Germline lookup yields CDR1 DFQATT and CDR2 SNEGSKA (reference sequence). This CDR3 contains 11 residues. CDR3 protein: CSASRGTEAFF. The CDR3 DNA reads TGCAGTGCTAGCCGCGGCACTGAAGCTTTCTTT.

The chain carries TRBV7-8 and TRBJ1-1; D not resolved. V lost 5 bases and J lost 3, with 4 bases in between. Germline-derived CDR1 and CDR2 are SGHVS and FQNEAQ. The CDR3 covers 11 residues. CDR3 DNA sequence: TGTGCCAGCAGCCTTTACACTGAAGCTTTCTTT. It is translated as CASSLYTEAFF.

This clone was detected only once. The genes are TRBV10-3 and TRBJ2-6; D is unclear. This CDR3 spans 13 amino acids. V gave up 11 bases and J gave up 2 bases, with 10 bases separating them. CDR1 and CDR2 from the germline V gene are ENHRY and SYGVKD. The CDR3 sequence is CAVGSAGANVLTF. CDR3 nucleotide sequence: TGTGCCGTTGGCTCGGCTGGGGCCAACGTCCTGACTTTC.

The chain recombines TRBV3-1 (or the pseudogene TRBV3-2) with TRBJ2-7; D may be TRBD1 (6 bases). Germline V gene data show CDR1 as LGHDT and CDR2 as YNNKEL (reference sequence). V shed 5 bases and J shed 3 bases, with 14 bases lying between them. The CDR3 runs to 14 residues. CDR3 DNA sequence: TGTGCCAGCAGCTACGGACAGCAATTCTACGAGCAGTACTTC. This codes for CASSYGQQFYEQYF.

This clone was recorded only once. The chain couples TRBV19 to TRBJ2-2; 7 nucleotides line up with TRBD2. V lost 7 bases and J lost 4; bases outside the gene matches: 12. Per the germline V gene, CDR1 is LNHDA and CDR2 is SQIVND (reference sequence). This CDR3 has 16 residues. The CDR3 bases are TGTGCCAGTATCGGTTGGGCGGGGGTCACCACCGGGGAGCTGTTTTTT. Residues: CASIGWAGVTTGELFF.

The genes are TRBV13 and TRBJ2-7, with a weak D call TRBD1 (6 bases). The CDR3 totals 14 residues. Looked up from germline, CDR1 is PRHDT and CDR2 is FYEKMQ (reference sequence). Trimming took off 1 base at V and 4 bases at J, with 11 bases between the two ends. DNA of the CDR3: TGTGCCAGCAGCTTAGCCCGAGGGGGATACGAGCAGTACTTC. This codes for CASSLARGGYEQYF.

This clone was detected only once. The CDR3 spells CASWGGLAGVYNEQFF. The CDR3 DNA sequence: TGTGCCAGCTGGGGGGGGCTAGCGGGGGTATACAATGAGCAGTTCTTC. The rearrangement links TRBV27 to TRBJ2-1; 10 bases line up with TRBD2. V lost 8 bases and J lost 4; bases outside the gene matches: 11. Germline CDR1 reads MNHEY; CDR2 reads SMNVEV (reference sequence). The CDR3 has 16 amino acids.

The V gene is TRBV9, the J gene TRBJ2-7; 7 bases match TRBD2. With 0 bases clipped from V and 6 bases from J, the junction kept 6 bases outside the gene matches. Germline loops: CDR1 SGDLS, CDR2 YYNGEE. This CDR3 is built from 14 residues. As DNA, the CDR3 is TGTGCCAGCAGCGTAGCCGAGCCGGGGGGCGAGCAGTACTTC. The encoded protein is CASSVAEPGGEQYF.

The sample holds a few counts of this clone. This chain uses TRBV19 with TRBJ1-1, with TRBD1 identical over 10 bases. The CDR3 length is 16 residues. After removal of 5 bases from V and 1 base from J, the junction contained 7 bases not matched to a gene. The germline V gene encodes CDR1 LNHDA and CDR2 SQIVND (reference sequence). The CDR3, as DNA: TGTGCCAGTAGTCCCCGACGGACAGGGGGGAACACTGAAGCTTTCTTT. It is translated as CASSPRRTGGNTEAFF. Full variable domain (missing parts from reference TRBV19 and TRBJ1-1): DGGITQSPKYLFRKEGQNVTLSCEQNLNHDAMYWYRQDPGQGLRLIYYSQIVNDFQKGDIAEGYSVSREKKESFPLTVTSAQKNPTAFYLCASSPRRTGGNTEAFFGQGTRLTVV.

The rearrangement links TRBV19 to TRBJ1-1; unclear D gene. Trimming took 6 bases from V and 3 from J, leaving 14 bases between them. The germline V gene has CDR1 LNHDA and CDR2 SQIVND (reference sequence). This CDR3 has 14 residues. Written as DNA, the CDR3 is TGTGCCAGTAGGTCGGCCGGGAAGCACACTGAAGCTTTCTTT. Translation: CASRSAGKHTEAFF.

This rearrangement joins TRBV5-4 to TRBJ2-2; D is uncertain. The CDR3 runs to 13 residues. Germline values: CDR1 SGHNT, CDR2 YYREEE (reference sequence). The V gene lost 0 bases and the J gene lost 6 bases, with 6 bases spanning the gap. The DNA for the CDR3 is TGTGCCAGCAGCTTGGATCGGGCCGGGGAGCTGTTTTTT. This encodes CASSLDRAGELFF.

DNA for the CDR3: TGTGCCAGCAGTGGGACAGGGGGCAATCAGCCCCAGCATTTT. Translated, it gives CASSGTGGNQPQHF. The chain links TRBV2 to TRBJ1-5; 9 positions match TRBD1. V trimming: 4 bases; J trimming: 2 bases; junction bases outside the gene matches: 0. Germline lookup yields CDR1 SNHLY and CDR2 FYNNEI. There are 14 residues in the CDR3.

This clone appeared a few times. The chain employs TRBV2 and TRBJ2-2; D might be TRBD2 (6 bases). V shed 3 bases and J shed 7 bases, with 18 bases lying between them. CDR1 SNHLY and CDR2 FYNNEI come from the germline V gene. CDR3 length: 16 amino acids. The CDR3 DNA reads as TGTGCCAGCAGTGAGAGAGGACTACCGGTGGGCGGGGAGCTGTTTTTT. Protein product: CASSERGLPVGGELFF.

The chain carries TRBV4-2 and TRBJ1-4; D gene unclear. Germline V gives CDR1 LGHNA, CDR2 YNFKEQ. The CDR3 contains 11 residues. V was shortened by 5 bases and J by 10 bases, with 8 bases between the two germline ends. Here the CDR3 DNA reads TGTGCCAGCAGCGCCGATGTAAAACTGTTTTTT. Translating gives CASSADVKLFF.

This chain joins TRBV4-2 and TRBJ2-3; unclear D gene. Germline values: CDR1 LGHNA, CDR2 YNFKEQ. V was clipped by 4 bases and J by 5 bases, with 7 bases between them. The CDR3 totals 12 residues. CDR3 sequence reads: CASSPTRDTQYF. The CDR3, as DNA: TGTGCCAGCAGCCCCACACGAGATACGCAGTATTTT.

This chain links TRBV6-2 or TRBV6-3 with TRBJ2-6; 10 nucleotides align to TRBD1. V lost 2 bases and J lost 4; bases outside the gene matches: 8. The CDR3 consists of 18 residues. Germline V gene lookup returns CDR1 MNHEY and CDR2 SVGEGT. The CDR3 DNA is TGTGCCAGCAGTTACCCGGGACAGGGGAGGAAAGGGGCCAACGTCCTGACTTTC. This encodes CASSYPGQGRKGANVLTF.

CDR3 coding DNA: TGTGCCATCAGTGGCCCGGGACAGGCGTCCTACGAGCAGTACTTC. Protein sequence: CAISGPGQASYEQYF. V usage is TRBV10-3 and J usage is TRBJ2-7; 8 bases map to TRBD1. Germline-derived CDR1 and CDR2 are ENHRY and SYGVKD. The CDR3 is 15 residues long. With 4 bases clipped from V and 1 base from J, the junction kept 6 bases outside the gene matches.